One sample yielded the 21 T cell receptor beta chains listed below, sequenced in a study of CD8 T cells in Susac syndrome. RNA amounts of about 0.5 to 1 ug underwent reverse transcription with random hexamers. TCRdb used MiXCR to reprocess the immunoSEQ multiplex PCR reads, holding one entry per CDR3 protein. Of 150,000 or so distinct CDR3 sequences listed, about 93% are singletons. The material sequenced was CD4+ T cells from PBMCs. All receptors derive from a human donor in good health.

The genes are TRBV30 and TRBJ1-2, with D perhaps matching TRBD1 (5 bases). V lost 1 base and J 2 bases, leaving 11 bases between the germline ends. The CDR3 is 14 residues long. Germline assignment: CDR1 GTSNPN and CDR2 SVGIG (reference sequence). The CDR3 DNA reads TGTGCCTGGAGTGGCGAGGGGAGAAACTATGGCTACACCTTC. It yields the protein CAWSGEGRNYGYTF.

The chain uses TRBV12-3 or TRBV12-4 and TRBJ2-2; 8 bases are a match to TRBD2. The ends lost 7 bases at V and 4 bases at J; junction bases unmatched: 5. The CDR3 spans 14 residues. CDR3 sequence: CASTGRGGTGELFF. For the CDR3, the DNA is TGTGCCAGCACGGGTCGGGGGGGCACCGGGGAGCTGTTTTTT.

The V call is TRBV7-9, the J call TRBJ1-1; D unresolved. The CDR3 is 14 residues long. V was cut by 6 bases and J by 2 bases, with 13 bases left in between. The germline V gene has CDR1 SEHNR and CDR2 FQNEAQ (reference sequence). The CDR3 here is CASSPQSGNTEAFF. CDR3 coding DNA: TGTGCCAGCAGTCCCCAGTCGGGAAACACTGAAGCTTTCTTT.

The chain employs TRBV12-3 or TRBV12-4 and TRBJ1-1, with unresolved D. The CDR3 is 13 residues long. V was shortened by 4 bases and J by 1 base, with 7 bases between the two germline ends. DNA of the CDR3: TGTGCCAGCAGTTCCCAGGCGAACACTGAAGCTTTCTTT. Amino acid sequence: CASSSQANTEAFF.

The DNA for the CDR3 is TGTGCCAGCAGTTTTCCTCAGGGCAACTATGGCTACACCTTC. This codes for CASSFPQGNYGYTF. The chain joins TRBV28 to TRBJ1-2, with D perhaps matching TRBD1 (5 bases). V gave up 3 bases and J gave up 2 bases, with 10 bases separating them. Germline V gene sequence: CDR1 MDHEN, CDR2 SYDVKM. The CDR3 loop spans 14 amino acids.

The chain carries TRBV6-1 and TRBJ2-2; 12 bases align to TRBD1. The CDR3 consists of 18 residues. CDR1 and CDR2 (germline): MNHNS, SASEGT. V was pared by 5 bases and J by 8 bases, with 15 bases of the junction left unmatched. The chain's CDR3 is CASSPWGQGASGGGELFF. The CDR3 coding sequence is TGTGCCAGCAGTCCCTGGGGACAGGGGGCTTCCGGGGGAGGGGAGCTGTTTTTT.

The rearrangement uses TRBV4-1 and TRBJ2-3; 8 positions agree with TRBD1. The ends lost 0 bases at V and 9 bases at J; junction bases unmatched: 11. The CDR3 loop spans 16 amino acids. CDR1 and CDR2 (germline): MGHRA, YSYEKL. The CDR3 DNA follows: TGCGCCAGCAGCCAAGAGGCGCAGGGGGCAAGCAGAACGCAGTATTTT. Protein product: CASSQEAQGASRTQYF.

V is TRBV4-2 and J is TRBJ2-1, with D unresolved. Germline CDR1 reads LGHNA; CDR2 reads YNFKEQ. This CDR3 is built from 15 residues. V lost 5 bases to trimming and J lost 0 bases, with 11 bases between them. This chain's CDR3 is CASSYSRGSYNEQFF. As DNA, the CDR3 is TGTGCCAGCAGCTATTCCAGAGGCTCCTACAATGAGCAGTTCTTC.

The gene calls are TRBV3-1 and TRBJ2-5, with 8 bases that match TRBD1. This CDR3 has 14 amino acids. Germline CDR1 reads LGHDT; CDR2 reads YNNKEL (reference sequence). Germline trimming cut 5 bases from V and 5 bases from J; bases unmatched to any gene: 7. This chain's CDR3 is CASSMGQVTETQYF. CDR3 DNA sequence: TGTGCCAGCAGCATGGGACAGGTGACGGAGACCCAGTACTTC.

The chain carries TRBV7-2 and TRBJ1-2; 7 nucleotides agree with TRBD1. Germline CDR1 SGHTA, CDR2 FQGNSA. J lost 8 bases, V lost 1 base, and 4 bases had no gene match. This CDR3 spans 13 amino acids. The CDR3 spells CASSLEGARGYTF. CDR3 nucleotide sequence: TGTGCCAGCAGCTTAGAGGGGGCGCGAGGCTACACCTTC.

The CDR3 DNA sequence: TGTGCCAGCAGCCAAGATCCCCAGGGCTACGAGCAGTACTTC. It yields the protein CASSQDPQGYEQYF. The J gene is TRBJ2-7, the V gene TRBV3-1; TRBD1 might be the D (5 bases). The germline V and J ends were trimmed by 0 bases and 3 bases, with 9 bases remaining between them. Germline loops: CDR1 LGHDT, CDR2 YNNKEL (reference sequence). The CDR3 is 14 amino acids.

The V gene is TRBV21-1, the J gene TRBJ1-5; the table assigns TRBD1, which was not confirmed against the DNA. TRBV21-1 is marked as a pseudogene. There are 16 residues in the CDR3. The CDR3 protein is CASSLRTGGTVKPQHF. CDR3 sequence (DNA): TGTGCCAGCAGCTTACGGACAGGGGGCACTGTTAAGCCCCAGCATTTT.

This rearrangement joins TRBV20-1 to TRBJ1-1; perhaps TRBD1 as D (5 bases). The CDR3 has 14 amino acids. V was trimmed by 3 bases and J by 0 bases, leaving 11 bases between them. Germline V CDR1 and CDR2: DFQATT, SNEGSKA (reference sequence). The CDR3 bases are TGCAGTGCTAGGGCCACAGGAATGAACACTGAAGCTTTCTTT. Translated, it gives CSARATGMNTEAFF.

CDR3 loop: CATKGPPQYQETQYF. The CDR3 DNA is TGTGCCACCAAGGGGCCTCCTCAGTACCAAGAGACCCAGTACTTC. J is TRBJ2-5 and V is TRBV24-1, with TRBD1 as a possible D gene (5 bases). The CDR3 length is 15 residues. The germline V gene has CDR1 KGHDR and CDR2 SFDVKD. With 8 bases removed from V and 0 bases from J, the gap between germline ends came to 15 bases.

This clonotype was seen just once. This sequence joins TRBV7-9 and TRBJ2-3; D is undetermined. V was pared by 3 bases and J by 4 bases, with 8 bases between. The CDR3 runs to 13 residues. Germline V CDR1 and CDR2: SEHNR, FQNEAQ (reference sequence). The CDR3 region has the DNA TGTGCCAGCAGCTTTACTGGCGCAGATACGCAGTATTTT. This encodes CASSFTGADTQYF.

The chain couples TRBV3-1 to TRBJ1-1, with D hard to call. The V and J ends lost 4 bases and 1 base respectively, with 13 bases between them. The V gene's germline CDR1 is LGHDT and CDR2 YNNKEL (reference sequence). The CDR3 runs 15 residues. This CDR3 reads CASSPYAGSNTEAFF. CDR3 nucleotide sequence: TGTGCCAGCAGCCCCTACGCCGGATCGAACACTGAAGCTTTCTTT.

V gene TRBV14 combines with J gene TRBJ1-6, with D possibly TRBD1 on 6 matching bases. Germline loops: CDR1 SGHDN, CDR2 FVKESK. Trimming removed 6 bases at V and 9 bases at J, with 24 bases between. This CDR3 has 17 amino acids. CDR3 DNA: TGTGCCAGCAGTCGTTCCCACCTGACAGGTGGTGGTTCACCCCTCCACTTT. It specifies CASSRSHLTGGGSPLHF.

The CDR3 DNA sequence: TGTGCCAGCAGCTTAGTGCAGTCCTACGAGCAGTACTTC. It yields the protein CASSLVQSYEQYF. This chain links TRBV7-2 with TRBJ2-7; D is unclear. The ends were cut back, 1 base at V and 1 base at J, with 5 bases in the middle. This CDR3 spans 13 amino acids. Germline lookup yields CDR1 SGHTA and CDR2 FQGNSA.

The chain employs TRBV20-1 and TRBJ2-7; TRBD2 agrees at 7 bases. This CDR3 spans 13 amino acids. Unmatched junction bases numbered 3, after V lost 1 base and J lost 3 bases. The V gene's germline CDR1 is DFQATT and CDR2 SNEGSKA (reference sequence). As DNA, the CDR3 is TGCAGTGCTAGAGGGCTAGCGGACTACGAGCAGTACTTC. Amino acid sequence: CSARGLADYEQYF.

This CDR3 reads CSARDGTTPQPQHF. The CDR3 nucleotides read TGCAGTGCTAGAGATGGGACAACCCCACAGCCCCAGCATTTT. The J gene is TRBJ1-5, the V gene TRBV20-1; D may be TRBD1 (6 bases). Trimming removed 0 bases at V and 7 bases at J, with 13 bases between. The CDR3 spans 14 residues. Germline loops: CDR1 DFQATT, CDR2 SNEGSKA (reference sequence).

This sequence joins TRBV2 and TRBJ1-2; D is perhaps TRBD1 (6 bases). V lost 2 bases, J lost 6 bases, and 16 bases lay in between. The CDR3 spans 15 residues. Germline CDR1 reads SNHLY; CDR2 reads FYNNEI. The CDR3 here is CASSESQGKSDGYTF. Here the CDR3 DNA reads TGTGCCAGCAGTGAATCACAGGGAAAATCGGATGGCTACACCTTC.